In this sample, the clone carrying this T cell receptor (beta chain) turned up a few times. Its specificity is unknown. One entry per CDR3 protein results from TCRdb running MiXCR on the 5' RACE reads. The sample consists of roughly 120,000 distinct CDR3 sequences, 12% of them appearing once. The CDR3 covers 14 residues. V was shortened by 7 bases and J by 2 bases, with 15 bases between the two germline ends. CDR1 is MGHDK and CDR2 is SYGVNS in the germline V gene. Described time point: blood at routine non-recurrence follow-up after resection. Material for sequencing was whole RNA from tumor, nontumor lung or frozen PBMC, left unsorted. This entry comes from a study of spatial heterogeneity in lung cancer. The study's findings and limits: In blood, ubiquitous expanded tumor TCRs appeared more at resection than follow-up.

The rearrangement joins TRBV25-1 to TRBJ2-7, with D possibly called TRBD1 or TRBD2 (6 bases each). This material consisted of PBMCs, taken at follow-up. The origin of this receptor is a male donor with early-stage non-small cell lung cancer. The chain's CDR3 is CASKGGGIAYEQYF. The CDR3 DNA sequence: TGTGCCAGCAAGGGGGGCGGGATAGCCTACGAGCAGTACTTC.